This note documents a single T cell receptor (beta chain) sequence. The antigen remains undetermined. This sample was taken from a study of beta chain features in type 1 diabetes. Of the isolated RNA, all was reverse transcribed, and so the sequenced material was expressed TCRB transcripts. It was found that naive, central memory and regulatory T cell samples averaged about 3.5 million reads. The assay was immunoSEQ multiplex PCR, and TCRdb's table has in-frame clones only and misses some. The data show 640,000 or so clones, about an eighth seen once. General study points: PCR might favor shorter templates, equally in patients and controls. TCRB CDR3s from Type 1 diabetes patients were moderately but significantly shorter in all four CD4+ subsets.

From germline, CDR1 is KGHSH and CDR2 LQKENI. V dropped 2 bases and J dropped 3; count of bases not matched to a gene: 7. This CDR3 has 16 residues. The V and J genes are TRBV18 and TRBJ2-1, with TRBD1 matching over 7 bases. The sample consisted of naive CD4+ T cells from blood. This receptor was taken from a man between 18 and 35 years old with type 1 diabetes. Here the CDR3 reads CASSPSDRDSYNEQFF. The CDR3 bases are TGTGCCAGCTCACCATCAGACCGGGACAGCTACAATGAGCAGTTCTTC.